The next 22 T cell receptor beta chains were all read from a single sample in a study of T cell responses to AZD1222 COVID-19 vaccine. The protocol was immunoSEQ multiplex PCR, while the TCRdb copy is restricted to in-frame clones and leaves out a portion. The profile shows some 96,000 clones, around nine tenths of them singletons. This material consisted of peripheral blood, taken on day 0 of AZD1222 vaccination. These receptors were obtained from an adult in good health.

The chain uses TRBV25-1 and TRBJ1-2; the match to TRBD1 covers 7 bases. This CDR3 has 13 residues. Germline CDR1 and CDR2: MGHDK and SYGVNS. Germline trimming cut 3 bases from V and 8 bases from J; bases unmatched to any gene: 6. For the CDR3, the DNA is TGTGCCAGCAGTGATCTCCAGGGGGACGGCTACACCTTC. Translating it yields CASSDLQGDGYTF.

CDR3 bases: TGTGCCAGCAGTTCCTCCGGGACGGCCATGCAGACCCAGTACTTC. Protein: CASSSSGTAMQTQYF. The genes are TRBV6-5 and TRBJ2-5; D is possibly TRBD1 or TRBD2 (5 bases each). The CDR3 covers 15 residues. Looked up from germline, CDR1 is MNHEY and CDR2 is SVGAGI. Trimming removed 4 bases at V and 6 bases at J, with 18 bases between.

The V and J genes are TRBV7-9 and TRBJ1-1; D unresolved. Germline values: CDR1 SEHNR, CDR2 FQNEAQ (reference sequence). This CDR3 is built from 14 residues. V lost 8 bases, J lost 0 bases, and 13 bases lay in between. This CDR3 is CASSRVFMNTEAFF. The CDR3 coding sequence is TGTGCCAGCTCCCGGGTCTTCATGAACACTGAAGCTTTCTTT.

The chain recombines TRBV9 with TRBJ1-6; D is undetermined. This CDR3 contains 14 residues. CDR1 is SGDLS, CDR2 YYNGEE, per germline. V gave up 0 bases and J gave up 9 bases, with 10 bases separating them. Here the CDR3 reads CASSVGSLFSPLHF. In DNA form, the CDR3 reads TGTGCCAGCAGCGTAGGTTCACTTTTTTCACCCCTCCACTTT.

This clone was counted a single time. The chain joins TRBV10-2 to TRBJ2-2, with 14 positions matching TRBD2. Per the germline V gene, CDR1 is WSHSY and CDR2 is SAAADI. This CDR3 region has 15 residues. Trimming at V came to 8 bases and at J to 5 bases, leaving 4 bases not matched to a gene. The CDR3 region is CASLGTSGGTGELFF. In nucleotides, the CDR3 is TGCGCCAGCTTGGGGACTAGCGGGGGAACCGGGGAGCTGTTTTTT.

This chain connects TRBV3-1 (or the pseudogene TRBV3-2) to TRBJ1-2; D is ambiguous. Looked up from germline, CDR1 is LGHDT and CDR2 is YNNKEL (reference sequence). V was trimmed by 1 base and J by 7 bases, leaving 10 bases between them. CDR3 length equals 13 residues. CDR3 coding DNA: TGTGCCAGCAGCCAAGCCCCCAGTGCTGGCTACACCTTC. As protein: CASSQAPSAGYTF.

The chain joins TRBV7-9 to TRBJ2-2, with D tentatively TRBD1 (6 bases). Trimming took 5 bases from V and 0 from J, leaving 10 bases between them. This CDR3 comprises 15 residues. The germline V gene has CDR1 SEHNR and CDR2 FQNEAQ (reference sequence). The CDR3 sequence is CASSPGTTNTGELFF. CDR3 nucleotide sequence: TGTGCCAGCAGCCCCGGGACAACGAACACCGGGGAGCTGTTTTTT.

The rearrangement links TRBV27 to TRBJ1-5; D unclear. This CDR3 has 12 amino acids. CDR1 is MNHEY, CDR2 SMNVEV, per germline (reference sequence). V was clipped by 7 bases and J by 1 base, with 5 bases between them. The CDR3 spells CASILSNQPQHF. Written as DNA, the CDR3 is TGTGCCAGCATCTTAAGCAATCAGCCCCAGCATTTT.

The J gene is TRBJ1-2, the V gene TRBV15; perhaps TRBD1 as D (6 bases). Trimming removed 3 bases from V and 8 bases from J, with 10 bases in between. Germline CDR1 is LNHNV and CDR2 is YYDKDF (reference sequence). The length of the CDR3 is 12 residues. The CDR3 bases are TGTGCCACCAGCAGCCACAGGGTGGGCTACACCTTC. Protein product: CATSSHRVGYTF.

The genes are TRBV18 and TRBJ2-7; D gene ambiguous. The CDR3 has 14 residues. Germline V gene sequence: CDR1 KGHSH, CDR2 LQKENI. Trimming removed 0 bases at V and 2 bases at J, with 8 bases between. The DNA for the CDR3 is TGTGCCAGCTCACCACCGGTGGTGACCTACGAGCAGTACTTC. This sequence encodes CASSPPVVTYEQYF.

This chain uses TRBV11-2 with TRBJ2-7; 8 bases agree with TRBD1. The CDR3 covers 13 residues. The V gene end was trimmed by 5 bases and the J gene end by 6 bases; junction bases not matched to a gene: 6. Germline-derived CDR1 and CDR2 are SGHAT and FQNNGV. The CDR3 loop is CASSLDRVREQYF. The CDR3 nucleotides read TGTGCCAGCAGCCTGGACAGGGTTCGCGAGCAGTACTTC.

V gene TRBV2 combines with J gene TRBJ2-2; D might be TRBD1 (5 bases). V shed 11 bases and J shed 3 bases, with 10 bases lying between them. CDR1 SNHLY and CDR2 FYNNEI come from the germline V gene. CDR3 length equals 12 residues. CDR3 region: CASMTDTGELFF. The CDR3 DNA reads TGTGCCTCAATGACAGACACCGGGGAGCTGTTTTTT.

This clone was observed once. The chain uses TRBV3-1 (or the pseudogene TRBV3-2) and TRBJ2-1; 7 bases match TRBD2. From germline, CDR1 is LGHDT and CDR2 YNNKEL (reference sequence). The CDR3 covers 12 residues. Losses at the gene ends were 9 bases for V and 6 bases for J; bases not matched to a gene: 5. The CDR3 protein is CASSTSPNEQFF. The CDR3 DNA reads as TGTGCCAGTTCGACTAGCCCCAATGAGCAGTTCTTC.

This sequence joins TRBV12-3 or TRBV12-4 and TRBJ2-1; unclear D gene. The CDR3 is 12 amino acids. Deletions cut 3 bases from V and 9 bases from J, with 9 bases between. The chain's CDR3 is CASSFHPREQFF. As DNA, the CDR3 is TGTGCCAGCAGTTTTCACCCTCGTGAGCAGTTCTTC.

About this clone: Mismatch with germline at one junction end may stem from a read error. CDR3 sequence: CASSLVPAGVQEAQYF. The CDR3 coding sequence is TGTGCCAGCAGCCTGGTTCCAGCGGGGGTGCAAGAGGCCCAGTACTTC. The chain employs TRBV3-1 (or the pseudogene TRBV3-2) and TRBJ2-5, with 8 bases fitting TRBD2. The CDR3 runs 16 residues. The germline gives CDR1 LGHDT, CDR2 YNNKEL (reference sequence).

This chain connects TRBV30 to TRBJ1-1; the D gene is possibly TRBD1 (5 bases). The CDR3 covers 14 residues. The V and J ends lost 2 bases and 8 bases respectively, with 18 bases between them. The germline CDR1 and CDR2 sequences are GTSNPN and SVGIG (reference sequence). The CDR3 loop is CAWSRTLGGSEAFF. As DNA, the CDR3 is TGTGCCTGGAGTCGTACGCTGGGGGGTTCGGAAGCTTTCTTT.

The chain employs TRBV6-5 and TRBJ2-5; D gene ambiguous. Trimming removed 6 bases from V and 5 bases from J, with 13 bases in between. CDR3 size: 13 residues. Looked up from germline, CDR1 is MNHEY and CDR2 is SVGAGI. CDR3 nucleotide sequence: TGTGCCAGCAGCTTGGACCACGACGAGACCCAGTACTTC. This gives the protein CASSLDHDETQYF.

DNA of the CDR3: TGCGCCAGCAGTACTAGCGGGAGCAATGAGCAGTTCTTC. Its protein is CASSTSGSNEQFF. The V and J genes are TRBV5-1 and TRBJ2-1; the match to TRBD2 covers 11 bases. Trimming cost V 5 bases and J 6 bases; bases outside gene matches: 1. Germline CDR1 is SGHRS and CDR2 is YFSETQ. There are 13 residues in the CDR3.

Written as DNA, the CDR3 is TGTGCCAGTAGGAGACTAGCGGGAGTCTCCTACAATGAGCAGTTCTTC. Its translation: CASRRLAGVSYNEQFF. The genes are TRBV19 and TRBJ2-1; 12 positions agree with TRBD2. CDR3 length equals 16 residues. The germline V gene has CDR1 LNHDA and CDR2 SQIVND (reference sequence). The trim removed 6 bases at V and 0 bases at J, leaving 3 bases unmatched.

The chain recombines TRBV6-4 with TRBJ2-7; 9 positions agree with TRBD1. The CDR3 runs to 14 residues. Germline loops: CDR1 MRHNA, CDR2 SNTAGT. Trimming at V came to 1 base and at J to 2 bases, leaving 0 bases not matched to a gene. The CDR3 DNA follows: TGTGCCAGCAGTGACTGGGACAGGGCCTACGAGCAGTACTTC. The encoded protein is CASSDWDRAYEQYF.

The V gene is TRBV9, the J gene TRBJ2-3, with 11 bases identical to TRBD2. The junction had 5 bases not matched to a gene; V was cut back by 3 bases and J by 2 bases. Per germline, CDR1 SGDLS and CDR2 YYNGEE. The CDR3 length is 16 residues. As DNA, the CDR3 is TGTGCCAGCAGCGGAATTAGCGGGGGGGCCACAGATACGCAGTATTTT. Amino acids: CASSGISGGATDTQYF.

V usage is TRBV10-1 and J usage is TRBJ2-1; weak D call: TRBD2 (5 bases). This CDR3 is 13 amino acids long. The germline V and J ends were trimmed by 6 bases and 8 bases, with 14 bases remaining between them. The V gene's germline CDR1 is WNHNN and CDR2 SYGVQD (reference sequence). This CDR3 is CASRRRESHEQFF. CDR3 in DNA: TGCGCCAGCAGGAGAAGGGAGTCGCATGAGCAGTTCTTC.